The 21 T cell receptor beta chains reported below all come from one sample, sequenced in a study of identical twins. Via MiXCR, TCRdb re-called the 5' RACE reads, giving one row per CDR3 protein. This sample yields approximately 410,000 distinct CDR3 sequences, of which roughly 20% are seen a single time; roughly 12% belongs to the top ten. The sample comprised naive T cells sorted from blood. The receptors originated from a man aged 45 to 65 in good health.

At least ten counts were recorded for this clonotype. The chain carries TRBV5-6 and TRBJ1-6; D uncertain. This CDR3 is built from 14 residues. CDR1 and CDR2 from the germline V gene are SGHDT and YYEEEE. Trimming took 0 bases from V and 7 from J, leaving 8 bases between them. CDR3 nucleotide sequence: TGTGCCAGCAGCTTGGAAGGGAAAAATTCACCCCTCCACTTT. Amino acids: CASSLEGKNSPLHF.

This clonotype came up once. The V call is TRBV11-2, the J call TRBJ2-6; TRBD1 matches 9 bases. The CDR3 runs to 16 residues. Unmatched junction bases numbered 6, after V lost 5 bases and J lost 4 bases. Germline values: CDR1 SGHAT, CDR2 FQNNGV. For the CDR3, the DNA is TGTGCCAGCAGCGAACAGGGGGCGGGAGGGGCCAACGTCCTGACTTTC. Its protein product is CASSEQGAGGANVLTF.

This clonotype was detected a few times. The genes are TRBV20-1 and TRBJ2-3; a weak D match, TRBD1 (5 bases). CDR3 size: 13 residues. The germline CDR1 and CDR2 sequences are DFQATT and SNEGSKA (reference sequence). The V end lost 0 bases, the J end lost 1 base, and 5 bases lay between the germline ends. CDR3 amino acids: CSARETGTDTQYF. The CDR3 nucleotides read TGCAGTGCTAGAGAGACAGGCACAGATACGCAGTATTTT.

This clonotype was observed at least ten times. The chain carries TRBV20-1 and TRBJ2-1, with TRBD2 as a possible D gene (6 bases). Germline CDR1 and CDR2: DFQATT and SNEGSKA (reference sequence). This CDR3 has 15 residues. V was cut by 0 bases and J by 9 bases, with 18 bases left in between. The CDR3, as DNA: TGCAGTGCTAGAGATGACTTGCGGGGTTGGGTTGAGCAGTTCTTC. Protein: CSARDDLRGWVEQFF.

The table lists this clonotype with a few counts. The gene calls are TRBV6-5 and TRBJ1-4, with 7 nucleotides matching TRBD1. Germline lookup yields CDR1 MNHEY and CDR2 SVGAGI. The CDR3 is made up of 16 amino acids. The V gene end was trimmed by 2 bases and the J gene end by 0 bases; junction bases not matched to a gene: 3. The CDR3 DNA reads TGTGCCAGCAGTTACGTCCAGGGGGCAACTAATGAAAAACTGTTTTTT. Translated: CASSYVQGATNEKLFF.

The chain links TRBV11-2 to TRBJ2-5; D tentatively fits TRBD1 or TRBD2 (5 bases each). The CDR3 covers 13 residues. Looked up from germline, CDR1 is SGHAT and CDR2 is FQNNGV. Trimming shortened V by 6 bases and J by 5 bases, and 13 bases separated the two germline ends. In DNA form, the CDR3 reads TGTGCCAGCAGGTCGGCAGGGAGCGAGACCCAGTACTTC. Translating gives CASRSAGSETQYF.

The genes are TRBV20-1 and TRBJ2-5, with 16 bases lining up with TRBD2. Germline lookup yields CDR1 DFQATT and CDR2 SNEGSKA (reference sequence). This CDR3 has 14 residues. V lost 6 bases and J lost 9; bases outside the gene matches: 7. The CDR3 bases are TGCAGTGCCACCGGGACTAGCGGGAGGGGGGCCCAGTACTTC. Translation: CSATGTSGRGAQYF.

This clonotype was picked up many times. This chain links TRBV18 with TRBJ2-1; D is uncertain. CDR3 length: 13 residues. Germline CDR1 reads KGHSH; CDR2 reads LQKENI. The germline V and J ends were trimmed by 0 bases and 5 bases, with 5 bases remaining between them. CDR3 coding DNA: TGTGCCAGCTCACCACCGGGTAACAATGAGCAGTTCTTC. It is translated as CASSPPGNNEQFF.

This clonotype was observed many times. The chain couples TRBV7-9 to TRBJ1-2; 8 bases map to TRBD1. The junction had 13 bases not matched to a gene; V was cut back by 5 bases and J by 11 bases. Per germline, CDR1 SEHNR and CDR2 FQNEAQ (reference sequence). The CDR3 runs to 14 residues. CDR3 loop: CASSRFIDRGPYTF. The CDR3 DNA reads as TGTGCCAGCAGCCGATTTATTGACAGGGGACCTTACACCTTC.

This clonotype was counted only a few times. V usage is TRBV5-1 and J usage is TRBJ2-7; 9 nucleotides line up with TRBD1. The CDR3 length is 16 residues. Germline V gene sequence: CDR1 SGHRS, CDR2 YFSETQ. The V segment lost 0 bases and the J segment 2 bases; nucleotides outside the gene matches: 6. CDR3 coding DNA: TGCGCCAGCAGCTTGGCGGGACAGGGAAACCCCTACGAGCAGTACTTC. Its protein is CASSLAGQGNPYEQYF. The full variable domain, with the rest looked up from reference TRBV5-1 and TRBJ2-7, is KAGVTQTPRYLIKTRGQQVTLSCSPISGHRSVSWYQQTPGQGLQFLFEYFSETQRNKGNFPGRFSGRQFSNSRSEMNVSTLELGDSALYLCASSLAGQGNPYEQYFGPGTRLTVT.

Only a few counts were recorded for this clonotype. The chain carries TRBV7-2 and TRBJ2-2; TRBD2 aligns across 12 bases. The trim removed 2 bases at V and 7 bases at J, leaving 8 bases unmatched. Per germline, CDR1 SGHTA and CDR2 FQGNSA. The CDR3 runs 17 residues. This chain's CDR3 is CASSLFLAGGSIGELFF. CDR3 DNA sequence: TGTGCCAGCAGCTTATTCCTAGCGGGAGGGAGTATCGGGGAGCTGTTTTTT.

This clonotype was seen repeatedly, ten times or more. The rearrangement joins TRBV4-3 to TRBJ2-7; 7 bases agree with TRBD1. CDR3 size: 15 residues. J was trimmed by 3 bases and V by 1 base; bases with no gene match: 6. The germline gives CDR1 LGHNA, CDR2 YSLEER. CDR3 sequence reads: CASSQGQGAYYEQYF. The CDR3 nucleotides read TGCGCCAGCAGCCAAGGACAGGGAGCCTACTACGAGCAGTACTTC.

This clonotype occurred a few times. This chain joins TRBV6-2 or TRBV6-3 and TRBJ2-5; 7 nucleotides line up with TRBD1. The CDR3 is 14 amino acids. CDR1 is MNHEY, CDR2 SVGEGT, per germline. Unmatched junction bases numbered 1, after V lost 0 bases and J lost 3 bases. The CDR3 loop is CASSYSGQKETQYF. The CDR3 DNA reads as TGTGCCAGCAGTTACTCGGGACAGAAAGAGACCCAGTACTTC.

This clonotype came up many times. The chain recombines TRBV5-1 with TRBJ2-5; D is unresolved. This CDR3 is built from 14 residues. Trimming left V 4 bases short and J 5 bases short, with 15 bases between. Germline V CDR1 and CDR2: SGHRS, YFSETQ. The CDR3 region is CASSHNLPSETQYF. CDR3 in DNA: TGCGCCAGCAGCCACAACCTACCATCGGAGACCCAGTACTTC.

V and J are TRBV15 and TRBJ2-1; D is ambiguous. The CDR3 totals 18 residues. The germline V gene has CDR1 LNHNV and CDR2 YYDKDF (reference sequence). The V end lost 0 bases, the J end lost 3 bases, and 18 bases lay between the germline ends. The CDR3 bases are TGTGCCACCAGCAGAGATCTACCCTACGCGGAAAGCTACAATGAGCAGTTCTTC. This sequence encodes CATSRDLPYAESYNEQFF.

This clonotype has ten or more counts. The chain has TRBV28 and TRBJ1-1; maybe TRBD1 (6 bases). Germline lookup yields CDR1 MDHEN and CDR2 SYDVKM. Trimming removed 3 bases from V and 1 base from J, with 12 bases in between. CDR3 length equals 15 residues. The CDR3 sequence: CASSFKTGPNTEAFF. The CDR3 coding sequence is TGTGCCAGCAGTTTCAAGACAGGTCCGAACACTGAAGCTTTCTTT.

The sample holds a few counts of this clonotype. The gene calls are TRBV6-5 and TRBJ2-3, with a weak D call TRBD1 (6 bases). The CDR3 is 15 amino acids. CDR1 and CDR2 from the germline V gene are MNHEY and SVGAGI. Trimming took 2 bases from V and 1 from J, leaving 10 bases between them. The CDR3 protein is CASSYLAGGTDTQYF. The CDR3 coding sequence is TGTGCCAGCAGTTACCTGGCAGGGGGCACAGATACGCAGTATTTT.

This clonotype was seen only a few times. CDR3 sequence: CASSQDRNTQYF. As DNA, the CDR3 is TGTGCCAGCAGCCAAGACCGGAATACGCAGTATTTT. This chain uses TRBV4-2 with TRBJ2-3; D unclear. Trimming took 0 bases from V and 7 from J, leaving 5 bases between them. Germline lookup yields CDR1 LGHNA and CDR2 YNFKEQ. This CDR3 has 12 residues.

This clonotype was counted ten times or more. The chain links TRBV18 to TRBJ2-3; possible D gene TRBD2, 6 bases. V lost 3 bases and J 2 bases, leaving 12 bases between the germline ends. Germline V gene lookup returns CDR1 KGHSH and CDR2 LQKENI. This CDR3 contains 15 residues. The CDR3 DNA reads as TGTGCCAGCTCACCCATCCGGGAGTACACAGATACGCAGTATTTT. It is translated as CASSPIREYTDTQYF.

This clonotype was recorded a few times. The DNA for the CDR3 is TGCGCCAGCAGCCAAGATCGAATGAGGGCAGATACGCAGTATTTT. Translating it yields CASSQDRMRADTQYF. The chain uses TRBV4-3 and TRBJ2-3, with D perhaps TRBD2 (5 bases). Trimming pared 0 bases from V and 4 bases from J, leaving 11 bases between. CDR3 length equals 15 residues. Per the germline V gene, CDR1 is LGHNA and CDR2 is YSLEER.

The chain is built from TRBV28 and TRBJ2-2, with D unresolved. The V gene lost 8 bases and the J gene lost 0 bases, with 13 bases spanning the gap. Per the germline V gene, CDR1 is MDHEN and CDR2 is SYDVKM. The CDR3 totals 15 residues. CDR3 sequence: CASSSRRPNTGELFF. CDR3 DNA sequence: TGTGCCAGCTCCTCCCGGCGGCCGAACACCGGGGAGCTGTTTTTT. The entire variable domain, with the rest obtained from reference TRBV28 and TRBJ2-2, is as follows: DVKVTQSSRYLVKRTGEKVFLECVQDMDHENMFWYRQDPGLGLRLIYFSYDVKMKEKGDIPEGYSVSREKKERFSLILESASTNQTSMYLCASSSRRPNTGELFFGEGSRLTVL.